This entry is about one T cell receptor beta chain. Its antigen specificity is not known. One base away there is no much larger clone; base qualities are not given. The library was prepared using the immunoSEQ multiplex PCR assay. For the multiplex PCR, a mixture combining 60 forward primers for TCR Vbeta segments and 13 reverse primers for TCR Jbeta segments was used. The CDR3 region of rearranged TCR beta genes was amplified from genomic DNA with a multiplex PCR assay. The Illumina HiSeq System was used to sequence the amplified TCR beta libraries as 87-base-pair reads. The source study handled its data this way. A later analysis counted 75 million to 100 million unique TCR beta chains across the 670 or so repertoires, and roughly 11 million of these chains were shared by at least two donors. Raw reads were error-corrected and collapsed into unique sequences with a nearest-neighbor algorithm that merged closely related sequences to remove PCR and sequencing errors. To assign V, D and J gene segments, CDR3 sequences were aligned to IMGT reference sequences. For a sequence to be retained, at least a six-nucleotide match to both a V gene segment and a J gene segment was required. A rearrangement counted as productive if the CDR3 had no stop codons and remained in frame with V and J, and every other rearrangement counted as non-productive. Following IMGT convention, CDR3 was defined as the stretch from the second conserved V-encoded cysteine up to the conserved J-encoded phenylalanine. The earlier analysis of about 590 of the donors excluded sequences that lacked an unambiguous match to a single V gene segment. An earlier analysis of around 600 of the donors classified V segments as functional when productive rearrangements were above 56.7% and as segregating when the standard deviation between donors was above 5%. A statistical classification framework was built to diagnose cytomegalovirus status from the catalog of TCR beta chain sequences. In a later analysis, V and J genes were assigned by comparing TCR nucleotide sequences against IMGT/GENE-DB human TR gene sequences. Using the TCRdist pipeline, a later analysis assigned CDR3 sequences along with most-parsimonious VDJ recombination scenarios. In a later analysis, every TCR beta chain was defined by the combination of its CDR3 amino acid sequence and its V-gene family, and reads without a unique V-gene family were dropped. As a way to deal with suspected cross-contamination and a sequencing artifact, a later analysis dropped 450 to 700 nucleotide sequences that were highly shared and had low generation probability. In a later analysis, a clonal expansion index was calculated for each public chain from normalized within-repertoire ranks of inferred template counts. In a later analysis, generation probabilities were computed using a VDJ recombination model fitted to out-of-frame rearrangements, and the results were checked against IGoR. A later analysis scored TCR-TCR, TCR-HLA and TCR-CMV co-occurrence with hypergeometric tests, applying a repertoire-size bias correction to TCR pairs. False discovery rates were estimated in a later analysis by permuting HLA or CMV assignments 20 times. In a later analysis, co-occurring TCRs were grouped using DBSCAN, and TCRdist sequence similarity was added for clustering within HLA-allele-positive subsets. Repertoires with fewer than 30,000 or more than 120,000 public chains were left out of co-occurrence clustering, as were about five repertoires with anomalous nucleotide sharing. The clones in this table, taken by TCRdb from immuneACCESS, are in-frame only. Not every clone is retained; where verified, under half of the shortfall comes from an unresolved V gene, and the cause of the rest is unknown. V and J calls and clone size are as listed in that table; D and trimming were resolved from the DNA. The sample table holds approximately 150,000 clones, of which about 70% were seen once. The ten biggest clones cover 3.5% to 5% of the sample.

This specimen belongs to a study of cytomegalovirus exposure and HLA in healthy donors (TCRdb year 2017). For context, the study as a whole: An earlier analysis of under 600 of the donors reported roughly 300 Gb of sequence data and some 100 million unique TCR beta sequences from 150 million to 200 million T cells. Approximately 300 gigabases of sequencing data and around 85 million unique TCR sequences made up an early release that covered around 640 HLA-typed donors. Of the roughly 410 genotyped donors, roughly 80% were placed in the genetic ancestry cluster associated with self-reported Caucasian donors. The aim of the study was to test whether cataloging public T cell receptors could identify signatures of past pathogen exposure. The study used immunosequencing to profile the T cell repertoires of 670 or so subjects and linked those repertoires to cytomegalovirus serostatus. A separate validation cohort of approximately 130 different subjects was used in addition to the 666-subject first cohort. High-throughput TCR immunosequencing, statistical association of individual TCRs with disease status, and machine learning were combined to predict cytomegalovirus infection status. A later analysis re-examined previously published TCR beta repertoires from more than 600 donors and added high-resolution HLA genotyping to investigate patterns of TCR occurrence. The later analysis used no new phenotypic data to find candidate immune exposures, relying instead on TCR beta sequences and their occurrence across donors. An earlier analysis of several hundred of the donors used high-throughput TCR beta sequencing to judge whether each TCR beta V gene segment behaved as functional or pseudogenic. Alongside the repertoire data, information on donor age, sex, ethnicity and CMV serostatus was compiled. A later genetic analysis used genome-wide SNP genotypes for about 65% of the 666 donors, treating that subset as a discovery cohort. Every repertoire in the discovery cohort had been generated on one and the same sequencing platform. Both class I and class II loci were covered by HLA typing, at four-digit resolution. The number of donors typed differed by locus, with roughly 620-630 for A, B, C, DRB1 and DQB1, about 500 for DQA1, 606 for DPA1, and roughly 450 for DPB1. Five DR-DQ haplotypes were handled as single units for association and clustering because linkage in the cohort was strong. Across approximately 400 genotyped donors of the cohort, an average of approximately 200,000 unique TCR beta nucleotide sequences per donor were sequenced, and approximately 17% of those sequences were non-productive. Paper-wide results and their limitations: A later analysis associated about 17,000 TCR beta sequences with specific HLA alleles at a false discovery rate of 0.05. Only TCR beta chains were sequenced in this cohort, and the absence of alpha or paired-chain data limited detectable features. In a later genetic analysis, a missense DCLRE1C variant was associated with V-gene and J-gene trimming of TCR beta chains, and the association was replicated in an independent cohort. Sequencing depth was assumed to be roughly uniform across donors in the presence/absence analyses, though that assumption may not hold. In an earlier analysis of around 500 of the donors, most TCR beta V segments appeared in productive rearrangements about 87% or about 30% of the time, broadly matching IMGT annotations. Some IMGT-functional V segments, including TRBV6-2 and TRBV6-3, could not be told apart with the 87-base-pair reads, so those segments were excluded. In vitro tests confirmed that a few of the cytomegalovirus-associated TCR beta chains recognize cytomegalovirus antigens. Strong co-occurrence of HLA alleles, especially DR and DQ, made assigning TCR associations to individual alleles difficult. A later genetic analysis reported fewer N-insertions in productive TCRs among donors in an Asian-associated ancestry cluster than the approximately 670-donor mean. The study gave a list of around 170 TCR beta chains associated with cytomegalovirus. The only immune exposure information available for the cohort was CMV serostatus. Cytomegalovirus status was reported to be diagnosed by the classifier with high specificity and sensitivity in both the original and validation cohorts. In a later analysis, TCR association rates were found to vary across HLA loci, with the most associated TCRs seen for DRB1 alleles and the fewest for HLA-C alleles. The authors suggested that the approach could potentially be extended to other disease states and immunological phenotypes. Because HLA typing was missing for some donors at each locus, association tests included only the typed subset. Linkage disequilibrium might explain the correlated functional status among segregating V segments, but an unknown experimental factor could not be excluded. A cluster of highly shared sequence variants was judged likely to represent a technical artifact of the sequencing pipeline. Around 16 rarely observed V segments, including chromosome 9 orphons, were excluded from the earlier analysis of approximately 500 of the donors because counts were too low. In a later analysis, several top co-occurrence clusters were reported to appear linked to parvovirus B19, influenza, CMV and Epstein-Barr virus. A further reported finding was that TCR beta sequences accurately predicted the HLA-A and HLA-B alleles for most subjects in the first cohort. A later analysis found that HLA-associated TCR beta chains were more clonally expanded and had lower generation probabilities than equally common non-associated chains. Across donors, most TCR sequences were observed very rarely, whereas some public TCRs were present in many individuals. According to a later analysis, most CMV-associated TCR beta chains appeared to be HLA-restricted, and the HLA associations seemed to be driven largely by CMV exposure.

The junction carries 17 bases between V and J, which are trimmed by 3 bases and 2 bases respectively. From the cysteine up to the phenylalanine, the CDR3 has a length of 16 residues. The kept DNA is CDR3 alone, 48 bases in frame from the first base. From a lookup of the germline V gene, CDR1 and CDR2 are SGHRS and YFSETQ. The cohort consisted of 666 healthy bone marrow donors. At the time of sampling, every cohort member was nominally healthy, though immune exposures that went unrecorded were likely present. The donor was CMV seronegative and belonged to the group of 352 seronegative cohort members. A peripheral blood sample was collected from each donor, and TCR beta sequencing was performed on peripheral blood mononuclear cells. The Qiagen DNeasy Blood Extraction Kit was used to extract genomic DNA from the blood cell samples.

The specimen was PBMCs. This sequence was found in a man in his 60s in good health and CMV-seronegative. The V gene is TRBV5-1 and the J gene is TRBJ1-1; matching of 5 bases hints at TRBD1 as the D gene. The CDR3 reads CASSWGGFGPNTEAFF. The nucleotides are TGCGCCAGCAGCTGGGGGGGGTTCGGTCCCAACACTGAAGCTTTCTTT. With the rest looked up from the reference TRBV5-1 and TRBJ1-1 genes rather than sequenced, the full variable domain is KAGVTQTPRYLIKTRGQQVTLSCSPISGHRSVSWYQQTPGQGLQFLFEYFSETQRNKGNFPGRFSGRQFSNSRSEMNVSTLELGDSALYLCASSWGGFGPNTEAFFGQGTRLTVV.